The rows below give T cell receptor beta chains drawn from one sample of a study of OX40 agonist ivuxolimab in advanced cancers. Produced via immunoSEQ multiplex PCR; TCRdb's table is partial and in-frame only. This table has 68,000 or so clones, around four fifths appearing once. The source was CD4+ or CD8+ T cells sorted from blood, collected in a trial of the OX40 agonist ivuxolimab. These TCRs come from an adult with an advanced solid tumor such as melanoma, head and neck, liver or kidney cancer. Each CDR3 is given with its conserved first and last residue.

V gene	J gene	CDR3 protein
TRBV27	TRBJ1-1	CASSSQQGAAFF
TRBV7-7	TRBJ2-2	CASSLARGTGELFF
TRBV6-1	TRBJ2-7	CASSEGWAGYEQYF
TRBV21-1	TRBJ1-5	CASIHFRGNQPQHF
TRBV19	TRBJ2-2	CASSRGSGQGNTGELFF
TRBV7-6	TRBJ2-3	CASSLRLAGGPLDTQYF
TRBV7-9	TRBJ1-4	CASSLKGAPDEKLFF
TRBV7-8	TRBJ1-1	CASSGTGLNTEAFF
TRBV18	TRBJ2-1	CASSLSTAGSGEQFF
TRBV5-5	TRBJ2-3	CASSFGRGSSTDTQYF
TRBV9	TRBJ2-1	CASSGGLAADNEQFF
TRBV2	TRBJ1-4	CARWTGEEEKLFF
TRBV6-1	TRBJ2-3	CASSDEGTDTQYF
TRBV7-9	TRBJ2-3	CASSLRLGSTDTQYF
TRBV14	TRBJ2-5	CASSGGIVETQYF
TRBV2	TRBJ2-1	CASTVSGAYNEQFF
TRBV27	TRBJ2-7	CASSRTGRVSYEQYF